The sequence of this T cell receptor beta chain was determined in a study of T cells in Graves' hyperthyroidism and ophthalmopathy. Using RNA transcripts as the source, TCR beta CDR3 regions were amplified. A set of HTBI primers served as the primers for a first-round RT-PCR of the TCR CDR3. TCRdb fed the multiplex PCR reads into MiXCR, producing one record per CDR3 protein. The data contain roughly 700,000 distinct CDR3 sequences, 13% to 15% of them singletons. This clonotype was counted at least ten times. Its matching antigen is unknown. Patients showing uncontrolled infection, other autoimmune disease, pregnancy or lactation were ineligible. The study, taken as a whole, reports: The model's output predicted ophthalmopathy at a median of about 5.9 months prior to onset. Blood also contained most expanded thyroid clonotypes above 0.001.

The CDR3 spans 12 residues. Trimming took 6 bases from V and 8 from J, leaving 13 bases between them. CDR1 is MDHEN, CDR2 SYDVKM, per germline. The rearrangement links TRBV28 to TRBJ1-2; TRBD1 is a possible D gene (5 bases). The specimen was blood. The source is a young woman with Graves' hyperthyroidism. Here the CDR3 reads CASRGTGEGYTF. The CDR3, as DNA: TGTGCCAGCAGGGGGACGGGGGAAGGCTACACCTTC.